A selection of T cell receptor beta chains follows, all from one sample in a study of blood T cell repertoires in COVID-19. Data came from immunoSEQ multiplex PCR; TCRdb stores just in-frame clones and leaves some out. The sample has about 400,000 clones; more than 80% are singletons. Sequencing was done on a sample of peripheral blood. Receptors were obtained from a man aged 40-50 years with acute or convalescent COVID-19. Both conserved end residues are part of each CDR3. The D gene is left open where the match is weak. Not every row has a clone size; where given, it reads once, few, many or a size class.

cdr3_nt cdr3_aa d_call j_call clone_size v_call
TGTGCCAGCAGCTCCCACAGAAACTCTGGAAACACCATATATTTT CASSSHRNSGNTIYF - TRBJ1-3 - TRBV7-2
TGTGCCAGCAGCTTCCCGGGACAGGGGGCCTACGAGCAGTACTTC CASSFPGQGAYEQYF TRBD1 TRBJ2-7 - TRBV7-6
TGTGCCAGCAGTTTTCAACTCCCTGACAGGGGCGAGACCCAGTACTTC CASSFQLPDRGETQYF TRBD1 TRBJ2-5 - TRBV28
TGTGCCAGCAGTCTGACAGGATTTATGAACACTGAAGCTTTCTTT CASSLTGFMNTEAFF - TRBJ1-1 - TRBV28
TGCGCCAGCAGTGATCAGGGGATCGGAAAACTGTTTTTT CASSDQGIGKLFF - TRBJ1-4 - TRBV10-2
TGCGCCAGCAGCTTGGGAGGTCTCGGAGGCAATCAGCCCCAGCATTTT CASSLGGLGGNQPQHF - TRBJ1-5 - TRBV5-1
TGTGCCAGCAGCTCGGACAGCTATGGCTACACCTTC CASSSDSYGYTF - TRBJ1-2 - TRBV7-3
TGTGCCAGCTCCCCGGGGAGACTGAATGAAAAACTGTTTTTT CASSPGRLNEKLFF - TRBJ1-4 - TRBV18
TGTGCCAGCAGTTTCCCCGGGACAGGGACAGTTGTGACCCAGTACTTC CASSFPGTGTVVTQYF TRBD1 TRBJ2-5 - TRBV28
TGCGCCAGCAGCTTGGCTCCAGGGGCCACAGATACGCAGTATTTT CASSLAPGATDTQYF - TRBJ2-3 - TRBV5-1
TGTGCCAGCAGCCCGACAGGGGGTGAGCAGTACTTC CASSPTGGEQYF TRBD1 TRBJ2-7 - TRBV7-9
TGTGCCAGCAGCTTGGAATCTTACGAGCAGTACTTC CASSLESYEQYF - TRBJ2-7 - TRBV5-4
TGTGCCAGCAGTTTAGAGGGGGTAGACTATGGCTACACCTTC CASSLEGVDYGYTF - TRBJ1-2 - TRBV28
TGCGCCAGCAGCTTGGCCGGCCCAGGGGTTGGTCAGCCCCAGCATTTT CASSLAGPGVGQPQHF - TRBJ1-5 - TRBV5-1
TGTGCCAGCAGCTTAGTTCGTGGAAACACCATATATTTT CASSLVRGNTIYF - TRBJ1-3 - TRBV7-8
TGTGCCAGCAACCTTATGGGGCAGGCAGATACGCAGTATTTT CASNLMGQADTQYF - TRBJ2-3 few TRBV28
TGTGCCAGCAGCGACGGGACAGATGGAACAGATACGCAGTATTTT CASSDGTDGTDTQYF TRBD1 TRBJ2-3 - TRBV7-2
TGTGCCAGCAGCTTAGATTTGGGCAGGCTCTATGGCTACACCTTC CASSLDLGRLYGYTF - TRBJ1-2 - TRBV7-8
TGTGCCAGCAACTCATGGGGGGGCGGTACCGGGGAGCTGTTTTTT CASNSWGGGTGELFF - TRBJ2-2 - TRBV4-2
TGTGCCAGCAGTTTCGCAGGCGGGAGGCCGGGGCAAGAGACCCAGTACTTC CASSFAGGRPGQETQYF TRBD2 TRBJ2-5 once TRBV27
TGTGCCAGCAGCCAGGGTGCGGGGTATGGCTACACCTTC CASSQGAGYGYTF - TRBJ1-2 - TRBV9
TGTGCCAGCATCCGGGACACCCACTACGAGCAGTACTTC CASIRDTHYEQYF - TRBJ2-7 - TRBV7-9
TGTGCCAGCAGTTTAGTTAGCGGGGGGAATATCGAGACCCAGTACTTC CASSLVSGGNIETQYF TRBD2 TRBJ2-5 - TRBV6-2/TRBV6-3
TGTGCCAGCAAACCCCGGACAGGGGCCTACGAGCAGTACTTC CASKPRTGAYEQYF TRBD1 TRBJ2-7 - TRBV28
TGTGCCACCGCTCAAGGGGGATATATGAACACTGAAGCTTTCTTT CATAQGGYMNTEAFF - TRBJ1-1 - TRBV10-3
TGTGCCAGCAGCGTAGGGAGCGGGGGGCCGGGCACCGGGGAGCTGTTTTTT CASSVGSGGPGTGELFF TRBD2 TRBJ2-2 - TRBV9
TGTGCCAGCAGTTTCCACAGGGGGGGGGAGCTGTTTTTT CASSFHRGGELFF TRBD1 TRBJ2-2 - TRBV27
TGTGCCAGCAGCTTAGTCGGTCACGAACTCTCTGGAAACACCATATATTTT CASSLVGHELSGNTIYF - TRBJ1-3 - TRBV7-9
TGCGCCAGCAGCCAAGACTTCCGGGGGCCCCAGCATTTT CASSQDFRGPQHF - TRBJ1-5 - TRBV4-1
TGTGCCAGCAGCCCCTGGGGGGTTGGCTATGGCTACACCTTC CASSPWGVGYGYTF - TRBJ1-2 - TRBV7-2
TGTGCCAGTAGTAACGCAGGAGGGATGGACACTGAAGCTTTCTTT CASSNAGGMDTEAFF - TRBJ1-1 - TRBV19
TGTGCCAGCAGCCCACTGACAGGGCTCGTGGGTGGCTACACCTTC CASSPLTGLVGGYTF TRBD1 TRBJ1-2 - TRBV11-2
TGTGCCAGTAGTGCGGGTGGGACATCCTACGAGCAGTACTTC CASSAGGTSYEQYF - TRBJ2-7 - TRBV19
TGTGCCAGCAGCTCCGGGACCTACGAGCAGTACTTC CASSSGTYEQYF - TRBJ2-7 once TRBV5-5
TGTGCCAGCAGCCCACGCTCCGGGACAGTCGATGGCTACACCTTC CASSPRSGTVDGYTF TRBD1 TRBJ1-2 once TRBV27
TGTGCCAGCTCACCACCGGGGCAGCAAGTCTATGGCTACACCTTC CASSPPGQQVYGYTF - TRBJ1-2 - TRBV18
TGTGCCAGCAGCCAAGTCTTAATCAGCGAGCAGTACTTC CASSQVLISEQYF - TRBJ2-7 - TRBV14
TGTGCCAGCATCAACATGAGGGTGATGAGCACTGAAGCTTTCTTT CASINMRVMSTEAFF - TRBJ1-1 - TRBV6-5
TGTGCCAGCTCACCACCCTCAGGGGGCGGTGAGCAGTTCTTC CASSPPSGGGEQFF TRBD1 TRBJ2-1 - TRBV18
TGTGCCAGCAGCCAACGGGGGGGCTTCTCTGGAAACACCATATATTTT CASSQRGGFSGNTIYF - TRBJ1-3 once TRBV3-1/TRBV3-2
TGTGCCAGCAGCTTAAGACAGGGGTCTGGGGCCAACGTCCTGACTTTC CASSLRQGSGANVLTF TRBD1 TRBJ2-6 - TRBV7-9
TGTGCCAGCAGCCTAGCGGGAGGGGGGACCCAGTACTTC CASSLAGGGTQYF TRBD2 TRBJ2-5 - TRBV28
TGTGCCAGCAGTTTATCTCGTAGCGGCGAGCAGTACTTC CASSLSRSGEQYF - TRBJ2-7 - TRBV27